This T cell receptor (beta chain) was recovered during a study of lung T cells in sarcoidosis with Löfgren's syndrome. Whole-study context: Analyses focused on Löfgren's syndrome patients.

This clonotype was observed many times. Its target is unknown. Findings of the study overall: Multiple Löfgren's syndrome patients reportedly shared TRAV12-1 and TRBV2 CDR3 motifs. Löfgren's syndrome patients reportedly showed greatest TRAV12-1 and TRBV2 expansion versus controls. These T cells were suggested, not shown, to recognize a putative antigen.

TCRdb called the reads again in MiXCR, with one record for every CDR3 protein. This sample has about 9,200 distinct CDR3 sequences; about 20% occur once, and the top ten carry 6% to 9%. V was pared by 6 bases and J by 0 bases, with 15 bases between. The CDR3 covers 15 residues. Germline V gene lookup returns CDR1 SGHAT and CDR2 FQNNGV. The chain employs TRBV11-2 and TRBJ2-7; the D is unclear. The material sequenced was CD4+ T cells from bronchoalveolar lavage. The TCR comes from a human donor with sarcoidosis (Löfgren's syndrome or another form), or a control subject (not recorded which). CDR3 in amino acids: CASSTKSTLSYEQYF. The DNA of the CDR3 is TGTGCCAGCAGTACAAAGTCGACCCTCTCCTACGAGCAGTACTTC. Full variable domain (missing parts from reference TRBV11-2 and TRBJ2-7): EAGVAQSPRYKIIEKRQSVAFWCNPISGHATLYWYQQILGQGPKLLIQFQNNGVVDDSQLPKDRFSAERLKGVDSTLKIQPAKLEDSAVYLCASSTKSTLSYEQYFGPGTRLTVT.